Shown below are 26 T cell receptor beta chains from a single sample sequenced in a study of cytomegalovirus exposure and HLA in healthy donors. PCR primers comprised 60 Vbeta and 13 Jbeta primers. The method was immunoSEQ multiplex PCR; TCRdb's version includes in-frame clones alone and lacks a portion of them. This repertoire includes around 200,000 clones. Input material: PBMCs. These receptors came from a woman in her twenties or thirties in good health and CMV-seropositive.

This rearrangement joins TRBV5-4 to TRBJ1-3; 7 positions match TRBD1. The CDR3 spans 16 residues. Trimming cost V 4 bases and J 1 base; bases outside gene matches: 8. Germline V gene lookup returns CDR1 SGHNT and CDR2 YYREEE (reference sequence). The CDR3 DNA reads as TGTGCCAGCAGCCGTACGACAGGGTCGTCTGGAAACACCATATATTTT. Translated: CASSRTTGSSGNTIYF.

The chain carries TRBV6-1 and TRBJ1-5; D call uncertain. Germline values: CDR1 MNHNS, CDR2 SASEGT. V was trimmed by 2 bases and J by 5 bases, leaving 13 bases between them. The CDR3 sequence is 15 residues long. CDR3 nucleotide sequence: TGTGCCAGCAGTGAATTGGGCCTAGCTTATCAGCCCCAGCATTTT. Its protein is CASSELGLAYQPQHF.

The rearrangement links TRBV13 to TRBJ2-7; possibly TRBD1 for D (6 bases). Per the germline V gene, CDR1 is PRHDT and CDR2 is FYEKMQ (reference sequence). CDR3 length equals 15 residues. Trimming shortened V by 6 bases and J by 2 bases, and 17 bases separated the two germline ends. The CDR3 coding sequence is TGTGCCAGCAGTCGGACGACAGGCGGCACCTACGAGCAGTACTTC. It specifies CASSRTTGGTYEQYF.

The genes are TRBV4-3 and TRBJ2-5; D ambiguous. The germline V gene encodes CDR1 LGHNA and CDR2 YSLEER. The CDR3 contains 14 residues. The germline V and J ends were trimmed by 0 bases and 1 base, with 6 bases remaining between them. DNA of the CDR3: TGCGCCAGCAGCCAAGAATTCAGCCAAGAGACCCAGTACTTC. Its protein product is CASSQEFSQETQYF.

The V gene is TRBV2, the J gene TRBJ1-5, with D perhaps TRBD1 (6 bases). Deletions cut 6 bases from V and 1 base from J, with 13 bases between. The CDR3 contains 15 residues. Germline V gives CDR1 SNHLY, CDR2 FYNNEI. In DNA form, the CDR3 reads TGTGCCAGCAGACGCAGGGGTTTAAGCAATCAGCCCCAGCATTTT. Protein sequence: CASRRRGLSNQPQHF.

The V and J genes are TRBV2 and TRBJ2-5; 7 bases match TRBD1. There are 18 residues in the CDR3. Germline CDR1 and CDR2: SNHLY and FYNNEI. The ends lost 6 bases at V and 3 bases at J; junction bases unmatched: 19. The CDR3: CASSKRVLRDSKKETQYF. In nucleotides, the CDR3 is TGTGCCAGCAGCAAGAGGGTGTTACGGGACAGCAAAAAAGAGACCCAGTACTTC.

The rearrangement uses TRBV9 and TRBJ2-5, with TRBD1 identical over 7 bases. The CDR3 is 15 amino acids. CDR1 SGDLS and CDR2 YYNGEE come from the germline V gene. V lost 0 bases, J lost 4 bases, and 6 bases stayed unmatched. CDR3 loop: CASSVEGQPGETQYF. DNA for the CDR3: TGTGCCAGCAGCGTAGAGGGACAGCCAGGAGAGACCCAGTACTTC.

Note on this clone: The junction shows a germline mismatch at one end, possibly a read error. This chain uses TRBV29-1 with TRBJ2-5; the D is unclear. Germline V gene sequence: CDR1 SQVTM, CDR2 ANQGSEA. This CDR3 has 15 residues. The chain's CDR3 is CSVRSPEMERETRYF. The DNA for the CDR3 is TGCAGCGTTCGTTCACCAGAGATGGAGCGAGAGACCCGGTACTTC.

The chain carries TRBV19 and TRBJ1-2; 12 bases line up with TRBD1. Germline V gene sequence: CDR1 LNHDA, CDR2 SQIVND (reference sequence). The CDR3 runs 17 residues. With 7 bases clipped from V and 3 bases from J, the junction kept 12 bases outside the gene matches. DNA for the CDR3: TGTGCCAGTAAGGCGGGACAGGGGGCTAATTTGGACTATGGCTACACCTTC. Translation gives CASKAGQGANLDYGYTF.

CDR3 nucleotides: TGTGCCAGCAGCTTACAGGGGAACACCGGGGAGCTGTTTTTT. This codes for CASSLQGNTGELFF. This chain links TRBV7-9 with TRBJ2-2; the D gene is possibly TRBD1 (5 bases). V was cut by 2 bases and J by 1 base, with 5 bases left in between. The germline gives CDR1 SEHNR, CDR2 FQNEAQ (reference sequence). The CDR3 has 14 amino acids.

The gene calls are TRBV6-1 and TRBJ2-7; 9 nucleotides match TRBD2. The CDR3 contains 15 residues. The ends lost 8 bases at V and 0 bases at J; junction bases unmatched: 8. Germline CDR1 is MNHNS and CDR2 is SASEGT. CDR3 region: CASCSGSEGSYEQYF. Here the CDR3 DNA reads TGTGCCAGCTGTAGCGGGAGCGAAGGCTCCTACGAGCAGTACTTC.

Its frequency marks this clone as medium-sized (0.01 to 0.1%). This chain joins TRBV4-3 and TRBJ1-4, with unresolved D. Germline assignment: CDR1 LGHNA and CDR2 YSLEER. The CDR3 is made up of 14 amino acids. Deletions cut 1 base from V and 12 bases from J, with 15 bases between. The CDR3 DNA is TGCGCCAGCAGCCAAGGCGTCTTCCGACAAGAACTGTTTTTT. It codes for CASSQGVFRQELFF.

The chain combines TRBV10-3 with TRBJ2-7, with D possibly being TRBD1 (5 bases). V dropped 0 bases and J dropped 1 base, with 10 bases sitting between them. Germline CDR1 is ENHRY and CDR2 is SYGVKD. CDR3 length: 15 residues. CDR3 sequence: CAISESLTGSYEQYF. The CDR3 coding sequence is TGTGCCATCAGTGAGTCGCTTACAGGTTCCTACGAGCAGTACTTC.

V usage is TRBV7-2 and J usage is TRBJ2-7; 7 nucleotides agree with TRBD1. V lost 5 bases, J lost 6 bases, and 7 bases stayed unmatched. Per the germline V gene, CDR1 is SGHTA and CDR2 is FQGNSA. The CDR3 totals 13 residues. This CDR3 reads CASSADRRGEQYF. CDR3 in DNA: TGTGCCAGCAGCGCGGACAGGAGAGGCGAGCAGTACTTC. Complete variable domain (other parts from reference TRBV7-2 and TRBJ2-7): GAGVSQSPSNKVTEKGKDVELRCDPISGHTALYWYRQSLGQGLEFLIYFQGNSAPDKSGLPSDRFSAERTGGSVSTLTIQRTQQEDSAVYLCASSADRRGEQYFGPGTRLTVT.

V and J are TRBV4-3 and TRBJ2-5; TRBD1 matches 10 bases. Germline V CDR1 and CDR2: LGHNA, YSLEER. CDR3 length: 17 residues. With 1 base clipped from V and 2 bases from J, the junction kept 7 bases outside the gene matches. The CDR3 nucleotides read TGCGCCAGCAGCCAAGGGGGGCCGGGACAGGGGCAAGAGACCCAGTACTTC. Residues: CASSQGGPGQGQETQYF.

The chain links TRBV19 to TRBJ1-1; D uncertain. The CDR3 is 13 amino acids. Germline loops: CDR1 LNHDA, CDR2 SQIVND (reference sequence). V shed 7 bases and J shed 5 bases, with 14 bases lying between them. CDR3 sequence reads: CASNARGGTEAFF. The CDR3 DNA is TGTGCCAGTAATGCTCGGGGAGGGACTGAAGCTTTCTTT.

This chain joins TRBV28 and TRBJ2-1, with D possibly TRBD2 on 6 matching bases. CDR1 and CDR2 (germline): MDHEN, SYDVKM. V was trimmed by 11 bases and J by 10 bases, leaving 21 bases between them. This CDR3 spans 13 amino acids. Written as DNA, the CDR3 is TGTGCCTCCCTGCGGGGCTCCTCAGGGGAGCAGTTCTTC. As protein: CASLRGSSGEQFF. The entire variable domain, with the rest obtained from reference TRBV28 and TRBJ2-1, is as follows: DVKVTQSSRYLVKRTGEKVFLECVQDMDHENMFWYRQDPGLGLRLIYFSYDVKMKEKGDIPEGYSVSREKKERFSLILESASTNQTSMYLCASLRGSSGEQFFGPGTRLTVL.

The J gene is TRBJ2-1, the V gene TRBV19; D might be TRBD2 (6 bases). There are 13 residues in the CDR3. Germline CDR1 LNHDA, CDR2 SQIVND (reference sequence). Trimming shortened V by 5 bases and J by 9 bases, and 14 bases separated the two germline ends. CDR3 sequence reads: CASSLTSGVEQFF. The CDR3, as DNA: TGTGCCAGTAGTTTGACTAGTGGCGTTGAGCAGTTCTTC.

V is TRBV11-3 and J is TRBJ2-5; 7 bases fit TRBD2. The germline gives CDR1 SGHNT, CDR2 YENEEA. The CDR3 is made up of 16 amino acids. V was pared by 6 bases and J by 2 bases, with 12 bases of the junction left unmatched. The CDR3 region is CASSSTSEGGQETQYF. CDR3 DNA sequence: TGTGCCAGCAGTTCAACTAGCGAAGGAGGACAAGAGACCCAGTACTTC.

V is TRBV29-1 and J is TRBJ1-3; D unresolved. In germline, CDR1 is SQVTM, CDR2 ANQGSEA. This CDR3 is built from 14 residues. V was trimmed by 4 bases and J by 4 bases, leaving 14 bases between them. CDR3 region: CSVVDPVFGNTIYF. As DNA, the CDR3 is TGCAGCGTTGTAGACCCCGTGTTCGGAAACACCATATATTTT.

The V and J genes are TRBV6-1 and TRBJ1-1; no clear D gene. V was pared by 4 bases and J by 1 base, with 7 bases between. CDR3 length equals 13 residues. Germline V gene data show CDR1 as MNHNS and CDR2 as SASEGT. In nucleotides, the CDR3 is TGTGCCAGCAGTGGCAGGTGGAACACTGAAGCTTTCTTT. Translated, it gives CASSGRWNTEAFF.

The CDR3 is CSVVGTGGSGYTF. In nucleotides, the CDR3 is TGCAGCGTTGTGGGGACAGGGGGTTCTGGCTACACCTTC. This chain links TRBV29-1 with TRBJ1-2; 11 positions agree with TRBD1. Germline V gene data show CDR1 as SQVTM and CDR2 as ANQGSEA. This CDR3 region has 13 residues. Trimming removed 4 bases from V and 7 bases from J; junction bases left unmatched: 5.

The V gene is TRBV5-4, the J gene TRBJ2-1; 13 nucleotides agree with TRBD2. The CDR3 runs 18 residues. Germline loops: CDR1 SGHNT, CDR2 YYREEE (reference sequence). J lost 4 bases, V lost 0 bases, and 7 bases had no gene match. The CDR3 nucleotides are TGTGCCAGCAGCTTGGGGACTAGCGGGGGAACGTTGTACAATGAGCAGTTCTTC. Its translation is CASSLGTSGGTLYNEQFF.

This rearrangement joins TRBV28 to TRBJ2-7; D is possibly TRBD2 (6 bases). The CDR3 spans 12 residues. The V end lost 2 bases, the J end lost 6 bases, and 8 bases lay between the germline ends. The germline V gene encodes CDR1 MDHEN and CDR2 SYDVKM. The CDR3 sequence is CASSLAGLEQYF. CDR3 nucleotide sequence: TGTGCCAGCAGTTTAGCGGGGCTCGAGCAGTACTTC.

The chain joins TRBV2 to TRBJ1-6, with D possibly being TRBD1 (5 bases). In germline, CDR1 is SNHLY, CDR2 FYNNEI. Trimming pared 3 bases from V and 10 bases from J, leaving 16 bases between. The CDR3 is 15 residues long. In DNA, the CDR3 is TGTGCCAGCAGTGAGTTGGGACTTCGAGGATCACCCCTCCACTTT. As protein: CASSELGLRGSPLHF. Drawing the rest from reference TRBV2 and TRBJ1-6, the complete variable domain is EPEVTQTPSHQVTQMGQEVILRCVPISNHLYFYWYRQILGQKVEFLVSFYNNEISEKSEIFDDQFSVERPDGSNFTLKIRSTKLEDSAMYFCASSELGLRGSPLHFGNGTRLTVT.

V and J are TRBV2 and TRBJ1-5; D may be TRBD1 (5 bases). V dropped 3 bases and J dropped 0 bases, with 12 bases sitting between them. In germline, CDR1 is SNHLY, CDR2 FYNNEI. CDR3 length: 16 residues. CDR3 residues: CASSDKRRGSNQPQHF. For the CDR3, the DNA is TGTGCCAGCAGTGATAAGAGGAGGGGTAGCAATCAGCCCCAGCATTTT. The complete variable domain, with remaining parts taken from reference TRBV2 and TRBJ1-5, reads EPEVTQTPSHQVTQMGQEVILRCVPISNHLYFYWYRQILGQKVEFLVSFYNNEISEKSEIFDDQFSVERPDGSNFTLKIRSTKLEDSAMYFCASSDKRRGSNQPQHFGDGTRLSIL.